The rows below give T cell receptor beta chains drawn from one sample of a study of beta chain features in type 1 diabetes. The table came from immunoSEQ multiplex PCR; TCRdb's copy has only in-frame clones and leaves some out. The sample lists 250,000 to 350,000 clones; about 14% were seen once. The specimen was central memory CD4+ T cells from blood. Receptor source: a young man in good health. CDR3s include the opening cysteine and the closing phenylalanine or tryptophan. The D gene is left open where the match is weak. Part of the rows lack a size; the others show once, few, many or a class for expanded clones.

>TRBJ2-3|.|TRBD2|TRBV7-9
CASCRSAGTSTDTQYF
TGTGCCAGCTGCCGTTCAGCGGGAACGAGCACAGATACGCAGTATTTT
>TRBJ1-2|few|.|TRBV27
CASSPTVAANYGYTF
TGTGCCAGCAGTCCGACGGTGGCAGCTAACTATGGCTACACCTTC
>TRBJ1-1|.|.|TRBV7-9
CASSLFGNTEAFF
TGTGCCAGCAGCCTATTTGGAAACACTGAAGCTTTCTTT
>TRBJ2-1|few|TRBD2|TRBV7-7
CASSQGSGTRNWEQFF
TGCGCCAGCAGCCAGGGATCCGGGACTAGAAATTGGGAGCAGTTCTTC
>TRBJ2-3|.|TRBD2|TRBV11-3
CASSLDGRGITQYF
TGTGCCAGCAGCTTAGACGGGCGGGGGATTACGCAGTATTTT
>TRBJ2-4|many|.|TRBV28
CASSPRLGGNIQYF
TGTGCCAGCAGTCCTCGGCTGGGGGGAAACATTCAGTACTTC
>TRBJ2-1|many|.|TRBV5-1
CASSLGGESSYNEQFF
TGCGCCAGCAGCTTGGGAGGGGAAAGCTCCTACAATGAGCAGTTCTTC
>TRBJ2-2|.|.|TRBV6-6
CASSYWASTGELFF
TGTGCCAGCAGTTACTGGGCCTCCACCGGGGAGCTGTTTTTT
>TRBJ1-1|many|.|TRBV4-3
CASSPGQTNTEAFF
TGCGCCAGCAGCCCAGGACAGACGAACACTGAAGCTTTCTTT
>TRBJ1-2|.|TRBD1|TRBV7-2
CASSSRQGDVYGYTF
TGTGCCAGCAGCAGTAGACAGGGAGACGTCTATGGCTACACCTTC
>TRBJ2-1|few|TRBD2|TRBV29-1
CSLRTSEYNEQFF
TGCAGCCTTCGGACTAGCGAATACAATGAGCAGTTCTTC
>TRBJ2-1|.|.|TRBV27
CASSPAGYNEQFF
TGTGCCAGCAGTCCAGCGGGTTACAATGAGCAGTTCTTC
>TRBJ1-2|few|.|TRBV5-6
CASSLVSSRTGGYTF
TGTGCCAGCAGCTTGGTTTCCTCCAGAACCGGGGGCTACACCTTC
>TRBJ2-1|.|.|TRBV14
CASSQDQLAYNEQFF
TGTGCCAGCAGCCAAGATCAGCTAGCCTACAATGAGCAGTTCTTC
>TRBJ2-1|few|TRBD1|TRBV9
CASSVDGQGASYNEQFF
TGTGCCAGCAGCGTAGACGGACAGGGGGCATCCTACAATGAGCAGTTCTTC
>TRBJ2-1|few|.|TRBV7-3
CASSLVAVRNEQFF
TGTGCCAGCAGCTTAGTGGCGGTAAGAAATGAGCAGTTCTTC
>TRBJ2-7|once|.|TRBV7-8
CASSLDRALYF
TGTGCCAGCAGCTTAGACAGGGCTCTGTACTTC